In its sample, the clone carrying this T cell receptor beta chain was seen once. Its antigen is currently unknown. There are 13 residues in the CDR3. V was clipped by 5 bases and J by 4 bases; unmatched bases: 4. Germline assignment: CDR1 SGHTA and CDR2 FQGTGA. This entry belongs to a study of T cell responses to AZD1222 COVID-19 vaccine. Study conclusions and caveats: As reported, nearly half of all spike-specific TCRs target variant regions that are unmutated. CD4 TCRs covered the whole spike, strongest at regions 160-218 and 743-854. Spike-specific TCR repertoires showed rising breadth and depth after two AZD1222 doses.

Data came from immunoSEQ multiplex PCR; TCRdb stores just in-frame clones and leaves some out. The data contain 95,000 to 150,000 clones, 92% of them singletons. The TCR sequence derives from an adult in good health. The sequences come from peripheral blood, collected on day 0 of AZD1222 vaccination. V usage is TRBV7-3 and J usage is TRBJ2-5; 7 bases map to TRBD2. CDR3 residues: CASSASGAETQYF. DNA of the CDR3: TGTGCCAGCAGCGCAAGCGGGGCAGAGACCCAGTACTTC.